This TCR beta chain was captured by sequencing in a study of shared clonotypes between healthy human individuals. General observations from the study: Non-shared clonotypes showed lower generation probabilities than clonotypes common to all four donors. It was the few donors that limited the genetic and exposure-history diversity represented. Richness estimates generally favored naive over memory subsets.

This CDR3 spans 13 amino acids. Germline assignment: CDR1 MGHRA and CDR2 YSYEKL. The ends were cut back, 4 bases at V and 10 bases at J, with 14 bases in the middle. TCRdb keeps only in-frame clones here, not all; method: immunoSEQ multiplex PCR. The profile shows some 2.1 million clones, roughly 95% of them singletons. Worth noting for this clone: The antigen remains undetermined.

The TCR comes from a man between 18 and 29 years old in good health. This chain uses TRBV4-1 with TRBJ2-1; TRBD2 might be the D (6 bases). Sequencing used naive CD4+ T cells sorted from blood. Subset denoted: CD45RA+ positively selected. CDR3 DNA: TGCGCCAGCAGCCCGCCCGGGAGCTGGGAGCAGTTCTTC. Protein sequence: CASSPPGSWEQFF.